One sample yielded the 13 T cell receptor beta chains listed below, sequenced in a study of T cell repertoires in cytomegalovirus infection. Via MiXCR, TCRdb re-called the reads, giving one row per CDR3 protein. Of some 680,000 distinct CDR3 sequences listed, roughly a third are singletons. Sequencing was carried out using PBMCs. The source is a human donor in good health (CMV status not recorded). Some clones in this sample may be carry-over from other donors' samples.

CDR3 sequence: CASSTTGGLGSGYTF. CDR3 bases: TGTGCCAGCAGCACTACAGGTGGCCTGGGTAGCGGCTACACCTTC. V gene TRBV7-9 combines with J gene TRBJ1-2, with D perhaps matching TRBD1 (5 bases). The CDR3 length is 15 residues. CDR1 is SEHNR and CDR2 is FQNEAQ in the germline V gene (reference sequence). Trimming pared 5 bases from V and 8 bases from J, leaving 21 bases between.

This clonotype was found a few times. The genes are TRBV28 and TRBJ2-5; a possible D gene is TRBD2 (7 bases). CDR1 and CDR2 from the germline V gene are MDHEN and SYDVKM. The CDR3 is made up of 16 amino acids. With 3 bases removed from V and 1 base from J, the gap between germline ends came to 15 bases. The CDR3 bases are TGTGCCAGCAGTTTGGGGGGGCAGGGCCTCCAAGAGACCCAGTACTTC. It codes for CASSLGGQGLQETQYF.

This clonotype occurred many times. The rearrangement links TRBV25-1 to TRBJ2-7; D remains ambiguous. Trimming pared 4 bases from V and 5 bases from J, leaving 18 bases between. The CDR3 covers 15 residues. CDR1 and CDR2 (germline): MGHDK, SYGVNS. CDR3 residues: CASSGVQHDGHEQYF. The CDR3 region has the DNA TGTGCCAGCAGTGGGGTTCAACACGACGGCCACGAGCAGTACTTC.

This clonotype was detected a few times. V is TRBV27 and J is TRBJ1-6; D is possibly TRBD1 (5 bases). Per germline, CDR1 MNHEY and CDR2 SMNVEV (reference sequence). Deletions cut 0 bases from V and 0 bases from J, with 9 bases between. This CDR3 spans 17 amino acids. CDR3 amino acids: CASSLSSRVSYNSPLHF. The CDR3 region has the DNA TGTGCCAGCAGTTTATCGAGCAGGGTCTCCTATAATTCACCCCTCCACTTT.

The gene calls are TRBV7-2 and TRBJ1-1, with a possible D match to TRBD1 (6 bases). CDR3 length: 14 amino acids. V was shortened by 1 base and J by 5 bases, with 11 bases between the two germline ends. Germline V gene sequence: CDR1 SGHTA, CDR2 FQGNSA. CDR3 in amino acids: CASSLVQGQTEAFF. In nucleotides, the CDR3 is TGTGCCAGCAGCTTAGTCCAGGGACAAACTGAAGCTTTCTTT.

This clonotype occurred a few times. The chain combines TRBV28 with TRBJ2-7; the match to TRBD2 covers 9 bases. Germline V gene lookup returns CDR1 MDHEN and CDR2 SYDVKM. Losses at the gene ends were 3 bases for V and 0 bases for J; bases not matched to a gene: 9. CDR3 size: 17 residues. This CDR3 is CASSFSGLAGSSYEQYF. CDR3 DNA: TGTGCCAGCAGTTTTTCGGGACTAGCTGGGAGCTCCTACGAGCAGTACTTC. Complete variable domain (other parts from reference TRBV28 and TRBJ2-7): DVKVTQSSRYLVKRTGEKVFLECVQDMDHENMFWYRQDPGLGLRLIYFSYDVKMKEKGDIPEGYSVSREKKERFSLILESASTNQTSMYLCASSFSGLAGSSYEQYFGPGTRLTVT.

The chain uses TRBV18 and TRBJ1-1, with 9 bases fitting TRBD1. Germline values: CDR1 KGHSH, CDR2 LQKENI. The CDR3 consists of 15 residues. Trimming cost V 2 bases and J 6 bases; bases outside gene matches: 7. The CDR3 loop is CASSPSGTGIAEAFF. The CDR3 region has the DNA TGTGCCAGCTCACCATCCGGGACAGGGATCGCTGAAGCTTTCTTT.

The chain combines TRBV25-1 with TRBJ1-1, with D unresolved. Germline V lookup: CDR1 MGHDK, CDR2 SYGVNS. V lost 1 base to trimming and J lost 5 bases, with 14 bases between them. This CDR3 comprises 15 residues. The DNA of the CDR3 is TGTGCCAGCAGTGAATTCGGGATCCGCGGGACTGAAGCTTTCTTT. Amino acid sequence: CASSEFGIRGTEAFF.

This chain uses TRBV25-1 with TRBJ2-1; 9 bases line up with TRBD1. V was pared by 3 bases and J by 3 bases, with 9 bases of the junction left unmatched. The CDR3 is 17 residues long. Germline CDR1 and CDR2: MGHDK and SYGVNS. CDR3 bases: TGTGCCAGCAGTGAGATAACCGGGACAGGGTTCTACAATGAGCAGTTCTTC. This sequence encodes CASSEITGTGFYNEQFF.

This clonotype has more than one count but fewer than ten. V is TRBV7-9 and J is TRBJ1-2, with D perhaps matching TRBD1 (6 bases). The germline V gene encodes CDR1 SEHNR and CDR2 FQNEAQ (reference sequence). This CDR3 has 16 residues. V lost 1 base and J 6 bases, leaving 18 bases between the germline ends. CDR3 amino acids: CASSLGGGGDTHGYTF. The CDR3 DNA reads TGTGCCAGCAGCTTAGGGGGCGGGGGCGATACCCATGGCTACACCTTC.

J is TRBJ2-2 and V is TRBV28; 12 nucleotides agree with TRBD2. Per the germline V gene, CDR1 is MDHEN and CDR2 is SYDVKM. This CDR3 comprises 17 residues. V gave up 6 bases and J gave up 4 bases; unmatched junction bases: 9. The CDR3 DNA reads as TGTGCCAGCAGACAACTTCTAGCGGGGGGGCCCACCGGGGAGCTGTTTTTT. The encoded protein is CASRQLLAGGPTGELFF.

This clonotype turned up a few times. The V call is TRBV7-2, the J call TRBJ2-7; the D gene is possibly TRBD2 (6 bases). Germline CDR1 SGHTA, CDR2 FQGNSA. Trimming stripped 0 bases from V and 1 base from J, with 10 bases between. CDR3 length: 15 amino acids. The CDR3 reads CASSLASGSSYEQYF. CDR3 nucleotides: TGTGCCAGCAGCTTAGCTAGCGGTTCTTCCTACGAGCAGTACTTC.

This clonotype was detected ten times or more. The chain has TRBV27 and TRBJ1-5; D unresolved. There are 16 residues in the CDR3. Germline V gene lookup returns CDR1 MNHEY and CDR2 SMNVEV (reference sequence). V was clipped by 6 bases and J by 0 bases, with 15 bases between them. CDR3 loop: CASSVTGTNSNQPQHF. CDR3 bases: TGTGCCAGCAGCGTTACGGGTACAAATAGCAATCAGCCCCAGCATTTT.